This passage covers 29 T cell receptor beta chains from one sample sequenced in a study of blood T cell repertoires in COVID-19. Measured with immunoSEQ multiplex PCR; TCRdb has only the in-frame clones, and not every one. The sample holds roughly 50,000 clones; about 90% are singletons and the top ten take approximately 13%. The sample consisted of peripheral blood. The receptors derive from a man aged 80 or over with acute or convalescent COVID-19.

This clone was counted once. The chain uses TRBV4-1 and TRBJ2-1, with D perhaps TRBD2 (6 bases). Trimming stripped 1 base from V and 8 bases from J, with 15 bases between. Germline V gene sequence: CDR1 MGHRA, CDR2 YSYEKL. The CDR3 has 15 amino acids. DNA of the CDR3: TGCGCCAGCAGCCAAGTGGGACTTCCCTCGGATGAGCAGTTCTTC. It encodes CASSQVGLPSDEQFF.

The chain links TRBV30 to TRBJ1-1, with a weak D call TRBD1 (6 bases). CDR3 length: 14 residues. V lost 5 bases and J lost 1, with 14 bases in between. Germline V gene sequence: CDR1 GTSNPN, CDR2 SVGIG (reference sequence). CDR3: CAWQSGTRNTEAFF. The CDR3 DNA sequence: TGTGCCTGGCAATCTGGGACACGGAACACTGAAGCTTTCTTT.

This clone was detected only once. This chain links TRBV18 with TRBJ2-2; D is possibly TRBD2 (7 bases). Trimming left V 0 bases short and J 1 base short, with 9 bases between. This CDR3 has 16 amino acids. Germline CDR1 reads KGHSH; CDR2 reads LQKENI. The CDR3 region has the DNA TGTGCCAGCTCACCACCGGGGGGGCTGAACACCGGGGAGCTGTTTTTT. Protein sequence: CASSPPGGLNTGELFF.

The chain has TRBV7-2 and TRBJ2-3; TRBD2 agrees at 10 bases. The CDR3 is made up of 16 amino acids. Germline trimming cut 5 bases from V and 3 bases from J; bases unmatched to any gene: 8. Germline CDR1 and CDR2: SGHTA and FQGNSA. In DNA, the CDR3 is TGTGCCAGCAGCCCGGGGACTAGCGTGTGGACAGATACGCAGTATTTT. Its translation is CASSPGTSVWTDTQYF.

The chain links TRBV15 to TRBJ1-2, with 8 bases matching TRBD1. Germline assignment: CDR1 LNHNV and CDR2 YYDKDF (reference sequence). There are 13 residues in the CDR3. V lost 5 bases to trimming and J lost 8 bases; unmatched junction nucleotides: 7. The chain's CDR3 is CATSARTGQGYTF. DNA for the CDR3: TGTGCCACCAGCGCCCGGACAGGGCAAGGCTACACCTTC.

The CDR3 here is CARSPTAGPSYGYTF. The CDR3 DNA reads TGTGCCAGGAGCCCCACGGCGGGGCCCAGCTATGGCTACACCTTC. The chain combines TRBV21-1 with TRBJ1-2. TRBV21-1 is an annotated pseudogene. The length of the CDR3 is 15 residues.

CDR3 DNA sequence: TGTGCCACCAGCAGAGAGCGGGCAGATACGCAGTATTTT. The encoded protein is CATSRERADTQYF. The V gene is TRBV15, the J gene TRBJ2-3; D may be TRBD2 (5 bases). This CDR3 is 13 amino acids long. The V end was cut by 0 bases, the J end by 4 bases, with 5 bases between. Germline loops: CDR1 LNHNV, CDR2 YYDKDF (reference sequence).

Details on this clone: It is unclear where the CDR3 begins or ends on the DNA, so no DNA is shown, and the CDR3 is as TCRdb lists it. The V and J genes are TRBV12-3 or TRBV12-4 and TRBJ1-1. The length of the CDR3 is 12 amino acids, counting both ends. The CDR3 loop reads CASSSSNTEAFF.

CDR3 DNA sequence: TGTGCCAGCAGCAAGACCTACAGTGCAACTAATGAAAAACTGTTTTTT. Amino acid sequence: CASSKTYSATNEKLFF. This chain uses TRBV5-8 with TRBJ1-4, with no clear D. The V end lost 4 bases, the J end lost 0 bases, and 13 bases lay between the germline ends. Germline CDR1 and CDR2: SGHTS and YDEGEE. The CDR3 runs to 16 residues.

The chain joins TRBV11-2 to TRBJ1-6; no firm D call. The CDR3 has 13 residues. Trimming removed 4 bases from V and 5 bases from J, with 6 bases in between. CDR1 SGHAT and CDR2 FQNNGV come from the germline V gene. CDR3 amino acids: CASSYLDNSPLHF. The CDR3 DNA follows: TGTGCCAGCAGCTACCTAGATAATTCACCCCTCCACTTT.

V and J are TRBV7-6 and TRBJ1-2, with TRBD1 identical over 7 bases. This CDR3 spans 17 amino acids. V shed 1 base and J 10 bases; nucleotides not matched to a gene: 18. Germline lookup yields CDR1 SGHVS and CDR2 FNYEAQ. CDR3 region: CASSLGSGGSLSGSYTF. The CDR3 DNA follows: TGTGCCAGCAGCTTAGGATCAGGGGGTAGTCTTTCCGGGTCCTACACCTTC.

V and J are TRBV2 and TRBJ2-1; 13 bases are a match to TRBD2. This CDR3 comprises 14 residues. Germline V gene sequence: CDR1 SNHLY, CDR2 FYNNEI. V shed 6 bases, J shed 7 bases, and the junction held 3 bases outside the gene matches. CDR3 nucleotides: TGTGCCAGCAGGGAGGGACTAGCGGGGAATGAGCAGTTCTTC. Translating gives CASREGLAGNEQFF.

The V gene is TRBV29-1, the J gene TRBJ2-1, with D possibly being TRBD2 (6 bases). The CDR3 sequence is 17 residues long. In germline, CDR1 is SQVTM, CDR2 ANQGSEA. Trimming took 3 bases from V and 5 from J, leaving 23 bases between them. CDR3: CSVEGIHGGAENNEQFF. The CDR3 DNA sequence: TGCAGCGTTGAGGGCATACATGGCGGGGCCGAAAACAATGAGCAGTTCTTC.

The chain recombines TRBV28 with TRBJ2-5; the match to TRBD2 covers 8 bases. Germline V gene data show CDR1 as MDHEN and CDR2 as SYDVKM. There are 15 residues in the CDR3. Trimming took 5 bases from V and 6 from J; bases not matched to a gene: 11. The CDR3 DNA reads TGTGCCAGCAGTGCCCCTGGACTAGCTGGCAAGACCCAGTACTTC. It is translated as CASSAPGLAGKTQYF.

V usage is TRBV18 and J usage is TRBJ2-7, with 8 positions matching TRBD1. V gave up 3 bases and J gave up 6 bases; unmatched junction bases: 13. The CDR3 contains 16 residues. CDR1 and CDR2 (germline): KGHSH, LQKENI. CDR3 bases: TGTGCCAGCTCACCGATCTGGTCGGACAGGGATCGCGAGCAGTACTTC. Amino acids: CASSPIWSDRDREQYF.

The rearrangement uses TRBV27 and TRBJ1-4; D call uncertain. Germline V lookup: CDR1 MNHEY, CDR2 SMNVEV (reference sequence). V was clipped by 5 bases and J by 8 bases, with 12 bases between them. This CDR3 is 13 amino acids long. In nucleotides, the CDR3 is TGTGCCAGCAGTGCTCGACGGGGAGAAAAACTGTTTTTT. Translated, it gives CASSARRGEKLFF. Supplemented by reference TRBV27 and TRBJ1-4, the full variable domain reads EAQVTQNPRYLITVTGKKLTVTCSQNMNHEYMSWYRQDPGLGLRQIYYSMNVEVTDKGDVPEGYKVSRKEKRNFPLILESPSPNQTSLYFCASSARRGEKLFFGSGTQLSVL.

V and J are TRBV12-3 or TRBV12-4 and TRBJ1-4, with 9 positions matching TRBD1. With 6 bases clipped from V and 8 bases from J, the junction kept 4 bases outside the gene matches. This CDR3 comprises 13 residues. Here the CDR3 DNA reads TGTGCCAGCAGGGGGACAGGGAGAGAAAAACTGTTTTTT. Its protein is CASRGTGREKLFF.

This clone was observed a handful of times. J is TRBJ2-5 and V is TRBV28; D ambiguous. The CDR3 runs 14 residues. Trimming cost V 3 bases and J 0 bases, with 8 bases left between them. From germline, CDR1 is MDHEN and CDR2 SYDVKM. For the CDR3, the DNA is TGTGCCAGCAGTTTTCAGTGGTACCAAGAGACCCAGTACTTC. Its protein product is CASSFQWYQETQYF.

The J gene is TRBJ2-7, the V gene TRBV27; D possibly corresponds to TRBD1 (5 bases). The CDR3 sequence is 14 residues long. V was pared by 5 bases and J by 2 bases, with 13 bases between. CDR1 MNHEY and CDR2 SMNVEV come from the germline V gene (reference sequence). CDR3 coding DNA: TGTGCCAGCAGTCCCGACAGTATCACCTACGAGCAGTACTTC. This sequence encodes CASSPDSITYEQYF.

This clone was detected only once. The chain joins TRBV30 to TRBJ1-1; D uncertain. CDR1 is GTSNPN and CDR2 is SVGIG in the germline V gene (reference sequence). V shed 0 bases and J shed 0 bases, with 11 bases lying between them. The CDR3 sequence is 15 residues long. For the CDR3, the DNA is TGTGCCTGGAGTGTACTCGGCAGGATGAACACTGAAGCTTTCTTT. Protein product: CAWSVLGRMNTEAFF.

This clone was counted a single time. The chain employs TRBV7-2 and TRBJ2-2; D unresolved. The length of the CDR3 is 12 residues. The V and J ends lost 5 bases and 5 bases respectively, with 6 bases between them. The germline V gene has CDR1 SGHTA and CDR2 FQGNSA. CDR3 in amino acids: CASSPQTGELFF. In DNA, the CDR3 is TGTGCCAGCAGCCCCCAGACCGGGGAGCTGTTTTTT.

The CDR3 coding sequence is TGTGCCAGCACCCCCCCCGGAGGCGGTAATGAAAAACTGTTTTTT. It translates to CASTPPGGGNEKLFF. The rearrangement joins TRBV6-5 to TRBJ1-4; D gene uncertain. Germline V gene data show CDR1 as MNHEY and CDR2 as SVGAGI. The CDR3 consists of 15 residues. The ends were cut back, 7 bases at V and 4 bases at J, with 16 bases in the middle.

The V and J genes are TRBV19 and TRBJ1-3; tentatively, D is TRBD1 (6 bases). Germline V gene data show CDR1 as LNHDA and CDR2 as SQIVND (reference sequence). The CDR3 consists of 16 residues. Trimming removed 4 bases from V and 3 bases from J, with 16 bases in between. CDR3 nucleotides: TGTGCCAGTAGTAGGGTGACAGGTAGTATTGGAAACACCATATATTTT. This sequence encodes CASSRVTGSIGNTIYF.

In DNA, the CDR3 is TGCGCCAGCGGCCTAGACAGGGCCGGGGAGCTGTTTTTT. Protein product: CASGLDRAGELFF. This chain joins TRBV10-2 and TRBJ2-2; 7 bases agree with TRBD1. The V and J ends lost 8 bases and 6 bases, in that order; junction bases with no gene match: 6. Germline V gene sequence: CDR1 WSHSY, CDR2 SAAADI. The CDR3 consists of 13 residues.

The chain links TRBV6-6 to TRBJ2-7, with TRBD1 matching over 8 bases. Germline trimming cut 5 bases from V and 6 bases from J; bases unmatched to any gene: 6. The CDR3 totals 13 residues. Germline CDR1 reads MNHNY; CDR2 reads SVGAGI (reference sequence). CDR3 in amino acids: CASSPDRGGEQYF. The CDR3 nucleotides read TGTGCCAGCAGTCCAGACAGGGGCGGCGAGCAGTACTTC.

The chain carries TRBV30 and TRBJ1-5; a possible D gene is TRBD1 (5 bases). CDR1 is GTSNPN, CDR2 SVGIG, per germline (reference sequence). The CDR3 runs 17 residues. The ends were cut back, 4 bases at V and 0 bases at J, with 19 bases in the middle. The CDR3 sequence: CAWNPGHLGYSNQPQHF. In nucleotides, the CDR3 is TGTGCCTGGAACCCCGGACACTTGGGTTATAGCAATCAGCCCCAGCATTTT.

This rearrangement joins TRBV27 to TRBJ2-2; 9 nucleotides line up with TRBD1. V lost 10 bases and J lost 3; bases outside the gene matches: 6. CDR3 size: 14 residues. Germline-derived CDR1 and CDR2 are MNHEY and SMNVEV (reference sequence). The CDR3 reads CATLGTGYTGELFF. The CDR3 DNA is TGTGCCACCCTCGGGACAGGGTACACCGGGGAGCTGTTTTTT.

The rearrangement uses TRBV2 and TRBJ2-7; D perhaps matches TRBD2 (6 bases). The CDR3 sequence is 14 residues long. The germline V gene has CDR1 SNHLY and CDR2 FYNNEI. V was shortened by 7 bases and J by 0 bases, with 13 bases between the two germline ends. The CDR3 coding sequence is TGTGCCAGCACTCGGGAGTCCAGCTCCTACGAGCAGTACTTC. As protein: CASTRESSSYEQYF.

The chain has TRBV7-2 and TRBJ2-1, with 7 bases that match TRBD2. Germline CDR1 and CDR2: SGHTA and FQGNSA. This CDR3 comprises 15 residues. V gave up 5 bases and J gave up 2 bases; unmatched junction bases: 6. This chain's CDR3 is CASSPGTTTYNEQFF. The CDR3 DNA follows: TGTGCCAGCAGCCCCGGGACTACCACCTACAATGAGCAGTTCTTC.